The sequence of this TCR beta chain was determined in a study of blood T cell repertoires in COVID-19. Generated by immunoSEQ multiplex PCR, the TCRdb table keeps only in-frame clones and is missing some. The sample lists approximately 260,000 clones, 80% to 90% occurring once. Germline-derived CDR1 and CDR2 are MNHEY and SVGAGI. Trimming took 6 bases from V and 1 from J; bases not matched to a gene: 4. The length of the CDR3 is 15 residues. What was sequenced was peripheral blood. The clonotype comes from a woman in her thirties or forties with acute or convalescent COVID-19. V and J are TRBV6-5 and TRBJ1-5; 9 positions agree with TRBD1. The CDR3 DNA sequence: TGTGCCAGCAGGGGGACAGGGAGCAGCAATCAGCCCCAGCATTTT. Translation gives CASRGTGSSNQPQHF.